These 7 T cell receptor beta chains were sequenced from one sample in a study of T cells after yellow fever vaccination. Each CDR3 protein gets one entry after TCRdb re-called the 5' RACE reads with MiXCR. Among some 240,000 distinct CDR3 sequences listed, about 3% were seen once. The specimen was CD4+ T cells sorted from PBMCs, collected 10 days after the yellow fever booster vaccination. The receptors here all came from a man aged 18 to 30 who received the YFV17D yellow fever vaccine.

Only a few counts were recorded for this clonotype. The V gene is TRBV30, the J gene TRBJ1-1, with a tentative D call TRBD1 (5 bases). V lost 0 bases, J lost 4 bases, and 12 bases lay in between. The CDR3 consists of 14 residues. The germline V gene has CDR1 GTSNPN and CDR2 SVGIG (reference sequence). The chain's CDR3 is CAWSVGGSITEAFF. The CDR3 nucleotides read TGTGCCTGGAGTGTTGGGGGATCGATCACTGAAGCTTTCTTT. The full variable domain, with the rest looked up from reference TRBV30 and TRBJ1-1, is SQTIHQWPATLVQPVGSPLSLECTVEGTSNPNLYWYRQAAGRGLQLLFYSVGIGQISSEVPQNLSASRPQDRQFILSSKKLLLSDSGFYLCAWSVGGSITEAFFGQGTRLTVV.

The gene calls are TRBV12-3 or TRBV12-4 and TRBJ2-2, with a possible D match to TRBD2 (6 bases). V was clipped by 4 bases and J by 5 bases, with 14 bases between them. The length of the CDR3 is 15 residues. The CDR3 nucleotides read TGTGCCAGCAGTTACGGGGGAGCAAGGACCGGGGAGCTGTTTTTT. It translates to CASSYGGARTGELFF.

V gene TRBV6-5 combines with J gene TRBJ1-1, with D tentatively TRBD1 (6 bases). Germline CDR1 MNHEY, CDR2 SVGAGI. The CDR3 runs to 13 residues. With 8 bases removed from V and 5 bases from J, the gap between germline ends came to 15 bases. CDR3 in amino acids: CASGGGRFTEAFF. The CDR3 nucleotides read TGTGCCAGCGGCGGGGGGCGGTTTACTGAAGCTTTCTTT.

This clonotype was counted only a few times. The rearrangement uses TRBV5-6 and TRBJ1-6, with no clear D. Trimming removed 3 bases from V and 7 bases from J, with 8 bases in between. Germline CDR1 reads SGHDT; CDR2 reads YYEEEE. This CDR3 is built from 13 residues. The CDR3 sequence is CASSYSINSPLHF. The CDR3 DNA reads as TGTGCCAGCAGCTACTCCATAAATTCACCCCTCCACTTT.

The gene calls are TRBV10-3 and TRBJ2-7, with TRBD1 matching 8 bases. J gave up 2 bases and V 6 bases, and 9 bases lay outside the gene matches. The CDR3 has 15 amino acids. Germline V lookup: CDR1 ENHRY, CDR2 SYGVKD. The DNA for the CDR3 is TGTGCCATCAGCCCAGGACAGGGCAGGACCTACGAGCAGTACGTC. This gives the protein CAISPGQGRTYEQYV.

This clonotype was picked up many times. The chain joins TRBV29-1 to TRBJ1-5, with D perhaps matching TRBD1 (6 bases). Germline CDR1 is SQVTM and CDR2 is ANQGSEA. V dropped 4 bases and J dropped 2 bases, with 12 bases sitting between them. This CDR3 is built from 14 residues. The CDR3 region is CSVAGDKGNQPQHF. CDR3 nucleotide sequence: TGCAGCGTTGCAGGGGATAAGGGCAATCAGCCCCAGCATTTT.

This clonotype came up many times. The rearrangement uses TRBV29-1 and TRBJ2-1; D may correspond to TRBD1 or TRBD2 (5 bases each). The CDR3 runs to 11 residues. Trimming shortened V by 6 bases and J by 9 bases, and 12 bases separated the two germline ends. CDR1 and CDR2 from the germline V gene are SQVTM and ANQGSEA. This chain's CDR3 is CSVRRDGEQFF. The CDR3, as DNA: TGCAGCGTACGCAGGGACGGTGAGCAGTTCTTC.